Following are 27 T cell receptor beta chains from one sample sequenced in a study of blood T cell repertoires in COVID-19. Clones were sequenced by immunoSEQ multiplex PCR, and TCRdb holds only the in-frame ones, with some missing. The sample includes under 350,000 clones, 85% of them seen just once. The sample comprised peripheral blood. Receptor source: a human donor in a cohort sampled during active COVID-19.

The gene calls are TRBV5-4 and TRBJ2-2, with 12 bases fitting TRBD2. In germline, CDR1 is SGHNT, CDR2 YYREEE (reference sequence). The V gene end was trimmed by 4 bases and the J gene end by 8 bases; junction bases not matched to a gene: 12. The CDR3 covers 17 residues. The CDR3 region has the DNA TGTGCCAGCAGCCCTGGGAGTCTAGCGGGAGGGTCTGGGGAGCTGTTTTTT. Amino acids: CASSPGSLAGGSGELFF. The full variable domain, in which reference TRBV5-4 and TRBJ2-2 provide the parts outside the CDR3, is ETGVTQSPTHLIKTRGQQVTLRCSSQSGHNTVSWYQQALGQGPQFIFQYYREEENGRGNFPPRFSGLQFPNYSSELNVNALELDDSALYLCASSPGSLAGGSGELFFGEGSRLTVL.

CDR3 region: CASSVGTTRDPQHF. In DNA form, the CDR3 reads TGTGCCAGCAGCGTAGGCACTACTCGAGACCCCCAGCATTTT. The chain has TRBV9 and TRBJ1-5; D remains unclear. Trimming pared 0 bases from V and 10 bases from J, leaving 14 bases between. CDR1 is SGDLS and CDR2 is YYNGEE in the germline V gene. This CDR3 comprises 14 residues.

The chain has TRBV19 and TRBJ2-5; 8 bases are a match to TRBD2. This CDR3 has 13 amino acids. Germline-derived CDR1 and CDR2 are LNHDA and SQIVND (reference sequence). Trimming removed 8 bases from V and 4 bases from J; junction bases left unmatched: 6. The DNA of the CDR3 is TGTGCCAGTTCCCCGGGAGGGCGAGAGACCCAGTACTTC. It yields the protein CASSPGGRETQYF.

This clone was picked up one time. Written as DNA, the CDR3 is TGTGCCAGCAGCACAGGGGGCGATGGCTACACCTTC. Translating gives CASSTGGDGYTF. The V and J genes are TRBV6-2 or TRBV6-3 and TRBJ1-2, with 9 bases aligning to TRBD1. The germline gives CDR1 MNHEY, CDR2 SVGEGT. V gave up 6 bases and J gave up 6 bases; unmatched junction bases: 2. This CDR3 region has 12 residues.

A single count supports this clone. The CDR3 spells CASSPNRGSYEQYF. The CDR3, as DNA: TGCGCCAGCAGCCCCAACAGGGGGTCCTACGAGCAGTACTTC. The chain has TRBV4-3 and TRBJ2-7; 8 positions agree with TRBD1. The CDR3 totals 14 residues. V shed 4 bases and J 1 base; nucleotides not matched to a gene: 3. Germline CDR1 is LGHNA and CDR2 is YSLEER.

The V gene is TRBV5-1, the J gene TRBJ1-2; D possibly corresponds to TRBD1 (5 bases). This CDR3 region has 14 residues. V was shortened by 0 bases and J by 4 bases, with 10 bases between the two germline ends. In germline, CDR1 is SGHRS, CDR2 YFSETQ. This CDR3 reads CASSLGGGLYGYTF. The CDR3 region has the DNA TGCGCCAGCAGCTTGGGCGGGGGACTCTATGGCTACACCTTC.

The rearrangement joins TRBV19 to TRBJ2-1; 10 bases line up with TRBD1. V lost 8 bases and J lost 7; bases outside the gene matches: 11. The CDR3 is 15 amino acids. Germline CDR1 reads LNHDA; CDR2 reads SQIVND (reference sequence). The CDR3: CASGMTGGPLNEQFF. The CDR3 bases are TGTGCCAGTGGCATGACAGGGGGCCCGCTTAATGAGCAGTTCTTC.

This rearrangement joins TRBV10-3 to TRBJ1-1; a possible D gene is TRBD1 (5 bases). Germline CDR1 ENHRY, CDR2 SYGVKD. Trimming shortened V by 10 bases and J by 0 bases, and 12 bases separated the two germline ends. This CDR3 is built from 13 residues. The CDR3 loop is CATQRGMNTEAFF. Here the CDR3 DNA reads TGTGCCACTCAAAGGGGAATGAACACTGAAGCTTTCTTT.

The chain employs TRBV28 and TRBJ1-1; possibly TRBD1 for D (6 bases). Trimming removed 5 bases at V and 2 bases at J, with 9 bases between. In germline, CDR1 is MDHEN, CDR2 SYDVKM. This CDR3 has 13 residues. The CDR3 region has the DNA TGTGCCAGCAGTGGGACACCAAACACTGAAGCTTTCTTT. It specifies CASSGTPNTEAFF.

This clone was observed a single time. The rearrangement links TRBV5-1 to TRBJ2-1; 8 bases agree with TRBD1. Trimming took 1 base from V and 8 from J; bases not matched to a gene: 5. Germline V gene sequence: CDR1 SGHRS, CDR2 YFSETQ. CDR3 length equals 14 residues. The CDR3 DNA is TGCGCCAGCAGCTTGCCAGGGGGCTCCGATGAGCAGTTCTTC. Protein sequence: CASSLPGGSDEQFF. The full variable domain, completed using reference TRBV5-1 and TRBJ2-1, is KAGVTQTPRYLIKTRGQQVTLSCSPISGHRSVSWYQQTPGQGLQFLFEYFSETQRNKGNFPGRFSGRQFSNSRSEMNVSTLELGDSALYLCASSLPGGSDEQFFGPGTRLTVL.

This chain links TRBV19 with TRBJ1-1, with 10 positions matching TRBD1. This CDR3 has 16 amino acids. CDR1 and CDR2 from the germline V gene are LNHDA and SQIVND (reference sequence). The V and J ends lost 6 bases and 4 bases, in that order; junction bases with no gene match: 11. The CDR3 nucleotides read TGTGCCAGTAGCCGGACAGGGGGGCTTCTCGGCACTGAAGCTTTCTTT. It translates to CASSRTGGLLGTEAFF.

J is TRBJ2-1 and V is TRBV5-1, with D perhaps TRBD2 (5 bases). Germline V gene data show CDR1 as SGHRS and CDR2 as YFSETQ. CDR3 length: 11 amino acids. The V gene lost 4 bases and the J gene lost 7 bases, with 6 bases spanning the gap. In DNA, the CDR3 is TGCGCCAGCAGCCGGAGGAATGAGCAGTTCTTC. Amino acid sequence: CASSRRNEQFF. Filled out from reference TRBV5-1 and TRBJ2-1, the complete variable domain reads KAGVTQTPRYLIKTRGQQVTLSCSPISGHRSVSWYQQTPGQGLQFLFEYFSETQRNKGNFPGRFSGRQFSNSRSEMNVSTLELGDSALYLCASSRRNEQFFGPGTRLTVL.

The chain joins TRBV20-1 to TRBJ2-7, with 10 bases fitting TRBD1. Per the germline V gene, CDR1 is DFQATT and CDR2 is SNEGSKA (reference sequence). This CDR3 contains 11 residues. CDR3 coding DNA: TGCAGCGGACAGGGGGCCTACGAGCAGTACTTC. Translation: CSGQGAYEQYF.

This chain uses TRBV28 with TRBJ1-2, with 7 nucleotides matching TRBD1. CDR1 MDHEN and CDR2 SYDVKM come from the germline V gene. The ends lost 7 bases at V and 3 bases at J; junction bases unmatched: 8. This CDR3 is built from 14 residues. The CDR3, as DNA: TGTGCCAGCACCATGCCCGGACAGGACTATGGCTACACCTTC. Residues: CASTMPGQDYGYTF.

CDR3 bases: TGTGCCAGCAGTTTTAGCGGGAGCGGCTCCTACAATGAGCAGTTCTTC. Its translation: CASSFSGSGSYNEQFF. V usage is TRBV7-2 and J usage is TRBJ2-1; 9 bases line up with TRBD2. From germline, CDR1 is SGHTA and CDR2 FQGNSA. CDR3 size: 16 residues. The ends lost 6 bases at V and 0 bases at J; junction bases unmatched: 6.

This clone was recorded a few times. CDR3 in DNA: TGTGCCAGCAGCTTATCCGACAGGGGGGGTCAGCCCCAGCATTTT. Protein sequence: CASSLSDRGGQPQHF. The chain joins TRBV7-9 to TRBJ1-5; 9 nucleotides match TRBD1. V shed 2 bases, J shed 6 bases, and the junction held 5 bases outside the gene matches. Germline CDR1 reads SEHNR; CDR2 reads FQNEAQ (reference sequence). This CDR3 spans 15 amino acids.

The chain couples TRBV6-5 to TRBJ2-7; D not certain. This CDR3 region has 12 residues. Germline V gene data show CDR1 as MNHEY and CDR2 as SVGAGI. V lost 8 bases, J lost 2 bases, and 10 bases lay in between. For the CDR3, the DNA is TGTGCCAGCGCCGAGTCGCCCTACGAGCAGTACTTC. It translates to CASAESPYEQYF.

The chain links TRBV15 to TRBJ1-1; D is possibly TRBD1 (6 bases). V was cut by 1 base and J by 7 bases, with 10 bases left in between. The CDR3 is made up of 13 amino acids. The germline CDR1 and CDR2 sequences are LNHNV and YYDKDF (reference sequence). The chain's CDR3 is CATSRVLGGEAFF. As DNA, the CDR3 is TGTGCCACCAGCAGAGTTCTAGGGGGTGAAGCTTTCTTT.

The genes are TRBV28 and TRBJ2-3, with 7 bases identical to TRBD2. The CDR3 runs 18 residues. J was trimmed by 0 bases and V by 2 bases; bases with no gene match: 11. Germline CDR1 MDHEN, CDR2 SYDVKM. Here the CDR3 reads CASSLGLAEVVSTDTQYF. DNA of the CDR3: TGTGCCAGCAGTTTAGGGCTAGCGGAGGTCGTAAGCACAGATACGCAGTATTTT.

The chain has TRBV25-1 and TRBJ2-2, with D possibly TRBD1 on 5 matching bases. V was shortened by 2 bases and J by 5 bases, with 9 bases between the two germline ends. The CDR3 sequence is 14 residues long. The V gene's germline CDR1 is MGHDK and CDR2 SYGVNS. The CDR3 nucleotides are TGTGCCAGCAGTGAAGACGGACAAACCGGGGAGCTGTTTTTT. It codes for CASSEDGQTGELFF.

The rearrangement joins TRBV6-5 to TRBJ1-1; D call uncertain. The length of the CDR3 is 11 residues. Germline values: CDR1 MNHEY, CDR2 SVGAGI. V dropped 4 bases and J dropped 4 bases, with 4 bases sitting between them. The chain's CDR3 is CASSSVTEAFF. CDR3 coding DNA: TGTGCCAGCAGTTCGGTCACTGAAGCTTTCTTT.

The chain combines TRBV18 with TRBJ2-6, with unresolved D. CDR1 is KGHSH and CDR2 is LQKENI in the germline V gene. Trimming cost V 6 bases and J 2 bases, with 11 bases left between them. The CDR3 has 15 amino acids. CDR3 coding DNA: TGTGCCAGCTCCACTTCCCCACCTGGGGCCAACGTCCTGACTTTC. Translating it yields CASSTSPPGANVLTF.

The chain joins TRBV20-1 to TRBJ1-3, with D uncertain. The germline gives CDR1 DFQATT, CDR2 SNEGSKA (reference sequence). CDR3 size: 14 residues. V was pared by 3 bases and J by 2 bases, with 11 bases between. The CDR3 reads CSASPYTAGNTIYF. The CDR3 bases are TGCAGTGCTAGTCCCTATACAGCTGGAAACACCATATATTTT.

This chain uses TRBV7-6 with TRBJ1-5; unclear D gene. CDR1 and CDR2 (germline): SGHVS, FNYEAQ. With 0 bases removed from V and 7 bases from J, the gap between germline ends came to 7 bases. CDR3 length equals 13 residues. Here the CDR3 reads CASSLAGGQPQHF. The CDR3, as DNA: TGTGCCAGCAGCTTAGCGGGCGGGCAGCCCCAGCATTTT.

This sequence joins TRBV5-1 and TRBJ2-1; TRBD2 aligns across 7 bases. The CDR3 runs to 16 residues. From germline, CDR1 is SGHRS and CDR2 YFSETQ. The J segment lost 2 bases and the V segment lost 5 bases, leaving 10 bases of the junction unmatched. CDR3 DNA sequence: TGCGCCAGCAGTGGACCGACTAGCAGGCCCTACAATGAGCAGTTCTTC. Protein: CASSGPTSRPYNEQFF.

This clone was observed a few times. The genes are TRBV5-1 and TRBJ2-1, with 10 bases matching TRBD1. This CDR3 region has 17 residues. The ends lost 2 bases at V and 5 bases at J; junction bases unmatched: 10. Per the germline V gene, CDR1 is SGHRS and CDR2 is YFSETQ. In DNA form, the CDR3 reads TGCGCCAGCAGCTTTCGAATGGATGGACAGGGGGACAATGAGCAGTTCTTC. Amino acids: CASSFRMDGQGDNEQFF.

The gene calls are TRBV6-5 and TRBJ1-1; 8 bases are shared with TRBD1. The junction had 4 bases not matched to a gene; V was cut back by 2 bases and J by 5 bases. The CDR3 has 14 amino acids. From germline, CDR1 is MNHEY and CDR2 SVGAGI. CDR3 bases: TGTGCCAGCAGTTACGGCAGGGGGCATACTGAAGCTTTCTTT. Protein: CASSYGRGHTEAFF.